The 23 T cell receptor beta chains below were found in one sample sequenced in a study of blood T cell repertoires in COVID-19. Using immunoSEQ multiplex PCR, the repertoire was profiled, and TCRdb retains in-frame clones only, with some absent. The data contain roughly 260,000 clones, 88% of them seen just once; the ten biggest clones take up 4%. Sequencing was performed on peripheral blood. The receptors stem from a man aged 55-75 years who had recovered from COVID-19.

The chain combines TRBV5-5 with TRBJ1-2; no reliable D call. Germline V CDR1 and CDR2: SGHKS, YYEKEE (reference sequence). V shed 4 bases and J shed 4 bases, with 20 bases lying between them. This CDR3 comprises 16 residues. CDR3 in amino acids: CASSTSRELIPYGYTF. The DNA for the CDR3 is TGTGCCAGCAGCACCTCGCGGGAATTGATCCCCTATGGCTACACCTTC.

CDR3 DNA: TGTGCCAGCAGATCGGGACAGATCACCAAAAACATTCAGTACTTC. Translating it yields CASRSGQITKNIQYF. This chain joins TRBV5-6 and TRBJ2-4, with 7 bases fitting TRBD1. After removal of 5 bases from V and 2 bases from J, the junction contained 7 bases not matched to a gene. CDR1 and CDR2 (germline): SGHDT, YYEEEE. CDR3 length equals 15 residues.

This sequence joins TRBV4-2 and TRBJ1-5; 7 bases align to TRBD1. The length of the CDR3 is 16 residues. The V gene's germline CDR1 is LGHNA and CDR2 YNFKEQ. The junction had 7 bases not matched to a gene; V was cut back by 0 bases and J by 5 bases. CDR3 sequence: CASSQDPPRGDQPQHF. CDR3 in DNA: TGTGCCAGCAGCCAAGATCCCCCCAGGGGGGATCAGCCCCAGCATTTT.

The CDR3 here is CASSLRTGGPNTEAFF. The CDR3 DNA sequence: TGTGCCAGCAGCTTAAGAACAGGGGGGCCGAACACTGAAGCTTTCTTT. V gene TRBV7-9 combines with J gene TRBJ1-1, with 8 bases matching TRBD1. The germline gives CDR1 SEHNR, CDR2 FQNEAQ (reference sequence). V lost 2 bases to trimming and J lost 1 base; unmatched junction nucleotides: 6. This CDR3 is built from 16 residues.

Only a few counts were recorded for this clone. The same CDR3 can be traced to other DNA sequences in this sample. V gene TRBV5-1 combines with J gene TRBJ2-3, with D perhaps TRBD1 (5 bases). This CDR3 contains 12 residues. Trimming cost V 4 bases and J 6 bases, with 9 bases left between them. From germline, CDR1 is SGHRS and CDR2 YFSETQ. CDR3 region: CASSPGLDTQYF. The DNA of the CDR3 is TGCGCCAGCAGCCCAGGGCTGGATACGCAGTATTTT.

This chain joins TRBV9 and TRBJ1-1; no reliable D call. Germline CDR1 and CDR2: SGDLS and YYNGEE. The CDR3 spans 13 residues. The V and J ends lost 3 bases and 6 bases respectively, with 12 bases between them. The CDR3: CASSESGLSEAFF. CDR3 sequence (DNA): TGTGCCAGCAGCGAGTCGGGTCTTTCTGAAGCTTTCTTT.

This clone was seen more than once but under ten times. The chain combines TRBV6-5 with TRBJ2-7; tentative D call: TRBD1 (6 bases). Trimming cost V 5 bases and J 1 base, with 12 bases left between them. The germline V gene encodes CDR1 MNHEY and CDR2 SVGAGI. The CDR3 sequence is 14 residues long. The CDR3 is CASSPGHVSYEQYF. The CDR3 region has the DNA TGTGCCAGCAGTCCGGGACATGTTTCCTACGAGCAGTACTTC.

This chain uses TRBV2 with TRBJ2-7; 7 bases align to TRBD1. V was pared by 9 bases and J by 2 bases, with 7 bases of the junction left unmatched. CDR1 SNHLY and CDR2 FYNNEI come from the germline V gene. The CDR3 covers 13 residues. CDR3 nucleotides: TGTGCCAGTAGCAGGGGGATACCCTACGAGCAGTACTTC. Translating gives CASSRGIPYEQYF.

This sequence joins TRBV5-6 and TRBJ1-6; D not resolved. This CDR3 comprises 14 residues. Deletions cut 4 bases from V and 9 bases from J, with 14 bases between. CDR1 is SGHDT and CDR2 is YYEEEE in the germline V gene. CDR3 amino acids: CASSPQVNVSPLHF. In DNA, the CDR3 is TGTGCCAGCAGCCCCCAGGTGAATGTTTCACCCCTCCACTTT.

This chain connects TRBV6-5 to TRBJ1-1; D may be TRBD1 (5 bases). V was pared by 6 bases and J by 5 bases, with 19 bases between. CDR3 size: 15 residues. From germline, CDR1 is MNHEY and CDR2 SVGAGI. The CDR3 DNA sequence: TGTGCCAGCAGCCATACTTCCGGGACTGAAACTGAAGCTTTCTTT. Protein product: CASSHTSGTETEAFF.

A single count supports this clone. The chain couples TRBV11-2 to TRBJ2-1; D gene unclear. Trimming took off 3 bases at V and 0 bases at J, with 9 bases between the two ends. The CDR3 length is 15 residues. Looked up from germline, CDR1 is SGHAT and CDR2 is FQNNGV. The CDR3 spells CASSFHRSSYNEQFF. Here the CDR3 DNA reads TGTGCCAGCAGCTTTCACCGTAGCTCCTACAATGAGCAGTTCTTC.

J is TRBJ2-5 and V is TRBV7-7; possibly TRBD2 for D (6 bases). Trimming removed 5 bases from V and 1 base from J, with 11 bases in between. Germline CDR1 and CDR2: SSHAT and FNYEAQ (reference sequence). CDR3 length: 14 amino acids. The CDR3 coding sequence is TGTGCCAGCAGCGGGGGGACTCTCCAAGAGACCCAGTACTTC. Its translation is CASSGGTLQETQYF.

The chain combines TRBV12-3 or TRBV12-4 with TRBJ1-2, with a weak D call TRBD1 (6 bases). This CDR3 spans 13 amino acids. Trimming pared 6 bases from V and 7 bases from J, leaving 15 bases between. DNA for the CDR3: TGTGCCAGCAGATTCCTAAACAGGGTTGGCTACACCTTC. Protein sequence: CASRFLNRVGYTF.

V is TRBV5-8 and J is TRBJ2-7; TRBD2 might be the D (6 bases). V lost 4 bases, J lost 4 bases, and 12 bases lay in between. This CDR3 has 13 residues. CDR1 and CDR2 (germline): SGHTS, YDEGEE. CDR3 residues: CASSRDSTYEQYF. In DNA form, the CDR3 reads TGTGCCAGCAGCCGGGACTCGACATACGAGCAGTACTTC.

The rearrangement uses TRBV2 and TRBJ2-7; D is perhaps TRBD1 (6 bases). CDR3 length: 14 amino acids. V was clipped by 5 bases and J by 2 bases, with 13 bases between them. Germline V gene sequence: CDR1 SNHLY, CDR2 FYNNEI. This CDR3 is CASSPGDTAYEQYF. CDR3 nucleotides: TGTGCCAGCAGTCCTGGGGACACCGCCTACGAGCAGTACTTC.

A note on this clone: Its ends do not fully match the called genes, so a read error is possible. This chain links TRBV10-1 with TRBJ2-2; D perhaps matches TRBD1 (6 bases). Looked up from germline, CDR1 is WNHNN and CDR2 is SYGVQD (reference sequence). The CDR3 runs 17 residues. CDR3 DNA: TGCGCCAGCAGTGAGTCATTTTGGGCAGGGGCTACCGAGGAGCTGTTTTTT. This translates into CASSESFWAGATEELFF.

This sequence joins TRBV15 and TRBJ1-5, with TRBD1 as a possible D gene (5 bases). In germline, CDR1 is LNHNV, CDR2 YYDKDF (reference sequence). V was pared by 0 bases and J by 5 bases, with 11 bases between. This CDR3 is 15 amino acids long. CDR3 sequence reads: CATSRDRGEHQPQHF. CDR3 bases: TGTGCCACCAGCAGAGATCGGGGGGAACATCAGCCCCAGCATTTT.

This clone was observed once. The chain carries TRBV7-2 and TRBJ1-2, with 9 nucleotides matching TRBD1. This CDR3 has 15 amino acids. Germline V gene sequence: CDR1 SGHTA, CDR2 FQGNSA. V was clipped by 0 bases and J by 4 bases; unmatched bases: 3. CDR3 sequence reads: CASSLAGTGIYGYTF. The CDR3 DNA is TGTGCCAGCAGCTTAGCCGGGACAGGGATCTATGGCTACACCTTC.

V and J are TRBV6-5 and TRBJ1-2; D possibly corresponds to TRBD1 (6 bases). Trimming left V 2 bases short and J 4 bases short, with 14 bases between. Germline V gives CDR1 MNHEY, CDR2 SVGAGI. The length of the CDR3 is 15 residues. This CDR3 reads CASSYGRTASYGYTF. As DNA, the CDR3 is TGTGCCAGCAGTTACGGAAGGACAGCTAGCTATGGCTACACCTTC.

The genes are TRBV5-6 and TRBJ1-5; possible D gene TRBD1, 5 bases. This CDR3 region has 15 residues. The germline V gene encodes CDR1 SGHDT and CDR2 YYEEEE. V shed 2 bases and J shed 3 bases, with 12 bases lying between them. DNA of the CDR3: TGTGCCAGCAGCTTATTTTCCAGGGCCAATCAGCCCCAGCATTTT. Protein product: CASSLFSRANQPQHF. The full variable domain, with the rest looked up from reference TRBV5-6 and TRBJ1-5, is DAGVTQSPTHLIKTRGQQVTLRCSPKSGHDTVSWYQQALGQGPQFIFQYYEEEERQRGNFPDRFSGHQFPNYSSELNVNALLLGDSALYLCASSLFSRANQPQHFGDGTRLSIL.

The rearrangement joins TRBV7-2 to TRBJ2-1; D is unclear. Germline-derived CDR1 and CDR2 are SGHTA and FQGNSA. The CDR3 covers 12 residues. V was pared by 5 bases and J by 10 bases, with 12 bases between. The CDR3 bases are TGTGCCAGCAGCCCCCAACTATGGGAGCAGTTCTTC. It yields the protein CASSPQLWEQFF.

V usage is TRBV2 and J usage is TRBJ1-1, with 7 positions matching TRBD1. V lost 6 bases to trimming and J lost 1 base; unmatched junction nucleotides: 2. The CDR3 length is 13 residues. Germline V gene sequence: CDR1 SNHLY, CDR2 FYNNEI. The CDR3 region is CASRRTGNTEAFF. CDR3 bases: TGTGCCAGCAGAAGGACAGGGAACACTGAAGCTTTCTTT.

V gene TRBV6-5 combines with J gene TRBJ1-2; D might be TRBD1 (6 bases). Per germline, CDR1 MNHEY and CDR2 SVGAGI. The V gene lost 6 bases and the J gene lost 10 bases, with 18 bases spanning the gap. The CDR3 runs 13 residues. The CDR3 DNA reads as TGTGCCAGCAGACGGGACACCGGTTCGGCCTACACCTTC. Amino acid sequence: CASRRDTGSAYTF.